This record looks at one TCR beta chain sequence and its context. Method: immunoSEQ multiplex PCR; TCRdb's copy keeps in-frame clones and lacks some. This sample yields some 660,000 clones, of which around 87% are seen a single time; more than 0.009% belongs to the top ten. The V and J ends lost 8 bases and 0 bases, in that order; junction bases with no gene match: 9. Germline V CDR1 and CDR2: MNHEY, SMNVEV (reference sequence). The CDR3 totals 15 residues. The sample is drawn from a study of shared T cell receptors in the human thymus. These data were also reused for a study on human thymus T cells. This second study notes: Resections that were taken during corrective heart surgery supplied the thymus tissue.

The sample consisted of thymocytes. This TCR was sampled from a boy under two years old with a congenital heart defect. The chain uses TRBV27 and TRBJ2-7, with TRBD1 identical over 8 bases. The CDR3 here is CASGRGQARSYEQYF. The CDR3 nucleotides read TGTGCCAGCGGCCGGGGACAGGCCCGCTCCTACGAGCAGTACTTC.